This T cell receptor (beta chain) was found in a study of T cell responses to AZD1222 COVID-19 vaccine. Looked up from germline, CDR1 is MDHEN and CDR2 is SYDVKM. This CDR3 contains 15 residues. V was cut by 6 bases and J by 0 bases, with 12 bases left in between. Sequencing was performed with immunoSEQ multiplex PCR; in TCRdb, only in-frame clones are kept and a portion is missing. Among 92,000 or so clones listed, 80% to 90% were seen once. Sequenced material: peripheral blood, taken on day 0 of AZD1222 vaccination. The clonotype was recovered from an adult in good health. V gene TRBV28 combines with J gene TRBJ1-3; perhaps TRBD1 as D (5 bases). The CDR3: CASRSRGGSGNTIYF. The CDR3 DNA reads as TGTGCCAGCAGGTCACGGGGGGGCTCTGGAAACACCATATATTTT. The full variable domain, completed using reference TRBV28 and TRBJ1-3, is DVKVTQSSRYLVKRTGEKVFLECVQDMDHENMFWYRQDPGLGLRLIYFSYDVKMKEKGDIPEGYSVSREKKERFSLILESASTNQTSMYLCASRSRGGSGNTIYFGEGSWLTVV.